Presented here are 20 T cell receptor beta chains from one specimen sequenced in a study of T cells in Graves' hyperthyroidism and ophthalmopathy. The CDR3 regions of TCR beta were amplified from RNA transcripts. Researchers ran a first-round RT-PCR on the TCR CDR3 using the HTBI primer set. Via MiXCR, TCRdb re-called the multiplex PCR reads, giving one row per CDR3 protein. The table includes under 500,000 distinct CDR3 sequences, roughly an eighth detected once. The sample was blood. The receptors here all came from a man aged 50-60 years with Graves' ophthalmopathy.

This clonotype showed up many times. The V call is TRBV2, the J call TRBJ2-1; D unresolved. The CDR3 has 12 amino acids. Germline assignment: CDR1 SNHLY and CDR2 FYNNEI. V lost 8 bases, J lost 3 bases, and 8 bases lay in between. The CDR3 spells CASASGYNEQFF. The CDR3 bases are TGTGCCAGCGCTAGTGGCTACAATGAGCAGTTCTTC.

The chain recombines TRBV6-1 with TRBJ2-7, with 15 positions matching TRBD2. V dropped 5 bases and J dropped 6; count of bases not matched to a gene: 11. This CDR3 is built from 17 residues. The germline V gene has CDR1 MNHNS and CDR2 SASEGT. The CDR3 loop reads CASSSTAVGLAGGEQYF. CDR3 bases: TGTGCCAGCAGTTCAACTGCCGTGGGACTAGCGGGAGGCGAGCAGTACTTC.

This clonotype was counted ten times or more. The chain employs TRBV28 and TRBJ2-2; 12 bases map to TRBD2. The CDR3 runs 15 residues. With V trimmed by 1 base and J by 7 bases, 1 base remained unmatched. Germline CDR1 MDHEN, CDR2 SYDVKM. CDR3 DNA: TGTGCCAGCAGTTTATCTAGCGGGAGGGTCGGGGAGCTGTTTTTT. Its protein is CASSLSSGRVGELFF.

This clonotype came up many times. The chain has TRBV29-1 and TRBJ2-3; D uncertain. The CDR3 is 14 residues long. V was trimmed by 0 bases and J by 7 bases, leaving 14 bases between them. Germline values: CDR1 SQVTM, CDR2 ANQGSEA. The CDR3 loop reads CSVEDPLLPYTQYF. CDR3 nucleotides: TGCAGCGTTGAAGATCCTCTCCTGCCATATACGCAGTATTTT.

This clonotype was detected a few times. The chain links TRBV9 to TRBJ1-1, with 7 bases identical to TRBD1. The trim removed 0 bases at V and 4 bases at J, leaving 3 bases unmatched. The CDR3 is made up of 14 amino acids. Germline V gene lookup returns CDR1 SGDLS and CDR2 YYNGEE. The CDR3, as DNA: TGTGCCAGCAGCGTAGATCCAGGGGGCACTGAAGCTTTCTTT. The encoded protein is CASSVDPGGTEAFF.

V and J are TRBV14 and TRBJ1-1; D call uncertain. Trimming took off 3 bases at V and 4 bases at J, with 12 bases between the two ends. The CDR3 loop spans 14 amino acids. CDR1 and CDR2 (germline): SGHDN, FVKESK. CDR3: CASSQFEGGTEAFF. The CDR3 bases are TGTGCCAGCAGCCAGTTCGAGGGTGGCACTGAAGCTTTCTTT.

V usage is TRBV6-1 and J usage is TRBJ1-2; weak D call: TRBD1 (6 bases). With 6 bases removed from V and 8 bases from J, the gap between germline ends came to 16 bases. CDR3 length: 13 residues. Germline V gene data show CDR1 as MNHNS and CDR2 as SASEGT. As DNA, the CDR3 is TGTGCCAGCAGAGCCCAGGGGTGGGGAGGCTACACCTTC. This sequence encodes CASRAQGWGGYTF.

The table lists this clonotype with many counts. The chain is built from TRBV20-1 and TRBJ2-3; D unresolved. Germline V gene data show CDR1 as DFQATT and CDR2 as SNEGSKA (reference sequence). V was trimmed by 4 bases and J by 0 bases, leaving 8 bases between them. The CDR3 extends over 13 amino acids. CDR3 DNA sequence: TGCAGTGCTAACTCCGACAGCACAGATACGCAGTATTTT. Protein: CSANSDSTDTQYF.

In its sample, this clonotype was seen many times. The chain employs TRBV6-1 and TRBJ2-1; 9 bases map to TRBD1. Germline CDR1 MNHNS, CDR2 SASEGT. V shed 6 bases and J 6 bases; nucleotides not matched to a gene: 18. The CDR3 is 18 residues long. For the CDR3, the DNA is TGTGCCAGCAGAGGTGACAGGGGGGGAACCTCTACACGCAATGAGCAGTTCTTC. As protein: CASRGDRGGTSTRNEQFF.

This clonotype was counted many times. The chain employs TRBV30 and TRBJ2-1; D is uncertain. Germline loops: CDR1 GTSNPN, CDR2 SVGIG (reference sequence). The V gene lost 4 bases and the J gene lost 9 bases, with 13 bases spanning the gap. The length of the CDR3 is 12 residues. Here the CDR3 reads CAWTPTAAEQFF. CDR3 DNA sequence: TGTGCCTGGACCCCCACGGCGGCTGAGCAGTTCTTC.

There are many counts of this clonotype. V and J are TRBV20-1 and TRBJ2-5, with D perhaps matching TRBD2 (6 bases). The CDR3 length is 15 residues. Trimming removed 4 bases at V and 1 base at J, with 16 bases between. The germline V gene has CDR1 DFQATT and CDR2 SNEGSKA (reference sequence). The CDR3 nucleotides read TGCAGTGCTACAGCCCCGAGGAGGGCCCAAGAGACCCAGTACTTC. Amino acids: CSATAPRRAQETQYF.

This clonotype was recorded a few times. J is TRBJ2-1 and V is TRBV29-1; D not certain. The germline V gene encodes CDR1 SQVTM and CDR2 ANQGSEA. Trimming took off 7 bases at V and 11 bases at J, with 21 bases between the two ends. CDR3 length: 13 residues. The CDR3 DNA sequence: TGCAGCGCTAAGATCGGGCTAATAGGTAAGCAGTTCTTC. Its translation is CSAKIGLIGKQFF.

This clonotype was seen a few times. This chain connects TRBV6-1 to TRBJ2-3; no firm D call. CDR3 length equals 14 residues. Trimming took off 7 bases at V and 1 base at J, with 12 bases between the two ends. The germline V gene encodes CDR1 MNHNS and CDR2 SASEGT. This CDR3 is CASKNGAGTDTQYF. CDR3 DNA: TGTGCCAGCAAAAACGGTGCGGGCACAGATACGCAGTATTTT.

This clonotype was seen a handful of times. The DNA is left out, because the CDR3 cannot be placed on it with certainty; the CDR3 is given as TCRdb lists it. CDR3 protein: CATSLGTGLFTDTQYF. This sequence joins TRBV24-1 and TRBJ2-3; the D call TRBD2 from the table was never checked on the DNA. The CDR3 is 16 residues long, ends included. Looked up from germline, CDR1 is KGHDR and CDR2 is SFDVKD.

Note on this clonotype: Relative to the germline gene, one junction end is altered; a read error may explain this. This chain connects TRBV12-3 or TRBV12-4 to TRBJ1-1; tentative D call: TRBD1 (6 bases). The CDR3 loop spans 13 amino acids. The CDR3 reads CASSPLGGTEALF. The CDR3, as DNA: TGTGCCAGCAGTCCCCTGGGGGGCACTGAAGCTCTCTTT.

This clonotype was seen only once. V usage is TRBV11-3 and J usage is TRBJ2-7, with 13 bases identical to TRBD2. V shed 6 bases, J shed 7 bases, and the junction held 9 bases outside the gene matches. The CDR3 runs 15 residues. Germline CDR1 and CDR2: SGHNT and YENEEA. Written as DNA, the CDR3 is TGTGCCAGCAGTGCGGGACTAGCGGGACTTGGGGAGCAGTACTTC. This sequence encodes CASSAGLAGLGEQYF.

This clonotype was recorded many times. The V gene is TRBV9, the J gene TRBJ1-1; no clear D. The length of the CDR3 is 14 residues. V was clipped by 0 bases and J by 2 bases, with 8 bases between them. Germline V gene lookup returns CDR1 SGDLS and CDR2 YYNGEE. CDR3 region: CASSVGHSNTEAFF. The CDR3 region has the DNA TGTGCCAGCAGCGTAGGGCACAGTAACACTGAAGCTTTCTTT.

This clonotype was recorded a few times. The chain uses TRBV19 and TRBJ1-5; D gene unclear. The length of the CDR3 is 16 residues. In germline, CDR1 is LNHDA, CDR2 SQIVND (reference sequence). Trimming left V 3 bases short and J 2 bases short, with 14 bases between. DNA of the CDR3: TGTGCCAGTAGTATCGCCCTCTTCCAAGGCAATCAGCCCCAGCATTTT. Protein: CASSIALFQGNQPQHF. The whole variable domain, remainder taken from reference TRBV19 and TRBJ1-5, is DGGITQSPKYLFRKEGQNVTLSCEQNLNHDAMYWYRQDPGQGLRLIYYSQIVNDFQKGDIAEGYSVSREKKESFPLTVTSAQKNPTAFYLCASSIALFQGNQPQHFGDGTRLSIL.

The chain couples TRBV12-3 or TRBV12-4 to TRBJ2-1; tentatively, D is TRBD2 (6 bases). The CDR3 is 15 residues long. The ends were cut back, 7 bases at V and 0 bases at J, with 13 bases in the middle. CDR3 sequence: CASTLGRSSYNEQFF. CDR3 in DNA: TGTGCCAGCACCCTGGGGAGGAGCTCCTACAATGAGCAGTTCTTC.

This clonotype has at least ten counts. The chain employs TRBV29-1 and TRBJ2-5; 9 bases line up with TRBD1. The CDR3 runs 15 residues. Germline lookup yields CDR1 SQVTM and CDR2 ANQGSEA. In DNA form, the CDR3 reads TGCGGGGGTACTACCGGGACAGGGCGGCAAGAGACCCAGTACTTC. It translates to CGGTTGTGRQETQYF. Drawing the rest from reference TRBV29-1 and TRBJ2-5, the complete variable domain is SAVISQKPSRDICQRGTSLTIQCQVDSQVTMMFWYRQQPGQSLTLIATANQGSEATYESGFVIDKFPISRPNLTFSTLTVSNMSPEDSSIYLCGGTTGTGRQETQYFGPGTRLLVL.